The 17 T cell receptor beta chains listed next were all sequenced from one sample in a study of cytomegalovirus exposure and HLA in healthy donors. Both 60 Vbeta primers and 13 Jbeta primers went into the PCR. Measured with immunoSEQ multiplex PCR; TCRdb has only the in-frame clones, and not every one. The sample yields 40,000 to 60,000 clones, roughly 72% seen once. Sequenced input: PBMCs. The source is a woman between 50 and 59 years old in good health and CMV-seronegative.

The rearrangement joins TRBV19 to TRBJ1-1, with TRBD1 matching 10 bases. The germline V gene has CDR1 LNHDA and CDR2 SQIVND (reference sequence). The trim removed 6 bases at V and 5 bases at J, leaving 6 bases unmatched. The CDR3 sequence is 14 residues long. CDR3 region: CASRPDRGGTEAFF. DNA of the CDR3: TGTGCCAGTAGGCCGGACAGGGGGGGAACTGAAGCTTTCTTT.

The CDR3 here is CTGQGGAGELFF. The CDR3 bases are TGCACCGGACAGGGGGGTGCCGGGGAGCTGTTTTTT. V is TRBV29-1 and J is TRBJ2-2; 10 bases agree with TRBD1. In germline, CDR1 is SQVTM, CDR2 ANQGSEA. There are 12 residues in the CDR3.

This clone has more than one count but fewer than ten. The rearrangement joins TRBV7-2 to TRBJ1-1; TRBD1 aligns across 7 bases. This CDR3 is built from 14 residues. The ends lost 4 bases at V and 4 bases at J; junction bases unmatched: 6. Germline CDR1 SGHTA, CDR2 FQGNSA. CDR3 residues: CASSSQGGPTEAFF. The CDR3 DNA reads as TGTGCCAGCAGCTCCCAAGGGGGCCCCACTGAAGCTTTCTTT.

The chain employs TRBV6-6 and TRBJ2-7; 9 bases align to TRBD1. V lost 2 bases, J lost 4 bases, and 9 bases stayed unmatched. The germline V gene encodes CDR1 MNHNY and CDR2 SVGAGI (reference sequence). The CDR3 sequence is 16 residues long. CDR3 residues: CASSYTITGGGYEQYF. The CDR3 DNA is TGTGCCAGCAGTTACACGATAACAGGGGGCGGGTACGAGCAGTACTTC.

This clone was seen only once. This chain uses TRBV5-1 with TRBJ1-3; 7 nucleotides align to TRBD1. Germline V gene data show CDR1 as SGHRS and CDR2 as YFSETQ. Trimming cost V 4 bases and J 0 bases; bases outside gene matches: 7. This CDR3 contains 16 residues. The CDR3 DNA is TGCGCCAGCAGCCTGGCAGGGACAGCCTCTGGAAACACCATATATTTT. Protein: CASSLAGTASGNTIYF.

This clone came up once. The chain couples TRBV4-3 to TRBJ2-5; weak D call: TRBD1 (6 bases). Near its end, the DNA agrees better with TRBJ2-7, so the J call may be wrong. This CDR3 spans 14 amino acids. Germline-derived CDR1 and CDR2 are LGHNA and YSLEER. As DNA, the CDR3 is TGCGCCAGCAGGAGGGGCCAGGGGTCCTACGAGCAGTACTTC. Amino acids: CASRRGQGSYEQYF.

CDR3 sequence: CASREQGAGYNEQFF. CDR3 in DNA: TGTGCCAGCAGGGAGCAGGGGGCTGGGTACAATGAGCAGTTCTTC. The chain has TRBV6-5 and TRBJ2-1; 8 nucleotides line up with TRBD1. Germline V gene sequence: CDR1 MNHEY, CDR2 SVGAGI. Unmatched junction bases numbered 8, after V lost 6 bases and J lost 4 bases. The CDR3 runs 15 residues.

The chain carries TRBV28 and TRBJ1-4; D gene ambiguous. CDR1 is MDHEN, CDR2 SYDVKM, per germline. Trimming took 8 bases from V and 4 from J, leaving 20 bases between them. CDR3 length: 16 amino acids. CDR3 DNA: TGTGCCAGCGCCACCCCCGAGGGTTTGGGTAATGAAAAACTGTTTTTT. As protein: CASATPEGLGNEKLFF.

The rearrangement links TRBV7-9 to TRBJ2-5; the D is unclear. The CDR3 contains 13 residues. Trimming pared 3 bases from V and 5 bases from J, leaving 10 bases between. Germline CDR1 and CDR2: SEHNR and FQNEAQ (reference sequence). This CDR3 reads CASSFLTRETQYF. For the CDR3, the DNA is TGTGCCAGCAGCTTCTTGACGCGGGAGACCCAGTACTTC.

This clone was observed a single time. At the DNA level, this CDR3 is encoded by other sequences in the same sample as well. The V and J genes are TRBV5-1 and TRBJ2-1; 12 positions agree with TRBD1. There are 15 residues in the CDR3. Germline CDR1 reads SGHRS; CDR2 reads YFSETQ. Unmatched junction bases numbered 3, after V lost 4 bases and J lost 4 bases. The CDR3 reads CASSLGQGAYNEQFF. DNA for the CDR3: TGCGCCAGCAGCCTGGGACAGGGGGCGTACAATGAGCAGTTCTTC.

V is TRBV7-9 and J is TRBJ2-1; D is perhaps TRBD2 (5 bases). The CDR3 extends over 13 amino acids. The germline V and J ends were trimmed by 4 bases and 4 bases, with 8 bases remaining between them. Germline assignment: CDR1 SEHNR and CDR2 FQNEAQ (reference sequence). CDR3 protein: CASSSTSYNEQFF. CDR3 bases: TGTGCCAGCAGCTCAACTAGTTACAATGAGCAGTTCTTC.

J is TRBJ2-1 and V is TRBV9; possibly TRBD2 for D (5 bases). Trimming left V 4 bases short and J 0 bases short, with 14 bases between. The germline V gene encodes CDR1 SGDLS and CDR2 YYNGEE. The CDR3 runs to 16 residues. CDR3 in DNA: TGTGCCAGCAGCAAGGAGGCAGCAGTCTCCTACAATGAGCAGTTCTTC. Translating it yields CASSKEAAVSYNEQFF.

The rearrangement uses TRBV4-2 and TRBJ2-5; D possibly corresponds to TRBD1 (6 bases). The V end was cut by 3 bases, the J end by 3 bases, with 11 bases between. Germline V gene lookup returns CDR1 LGHNA and CDR2 YNFKEQ. The CDR3 runs to 14 residues. The CDR3 sequence: CASSQGTWEETQYF. The CDR3 DNA is TGTGCCAGCAGCCAGGGGACATGGGAAGAGACCCAGTACTTC.

The V call is TRBV25-1, the J call TRBJ1-2; D might be TRBD1 (6 bases). V was clipped by 6 bases and J by 4 bases, with 9 bases between them. Looked up from germline, CDR1 is MGHDK and CDR2 is SYGVNS. CDR3 size: 12 residues. The CDR3 sequence: CASSRTVYGYTF. The CDR3, as DNA: TGTGCCAGCAGCAGGACAGTCTATGGCTACACCTTC.

V and J are TRBV6-5 and TRBJ2-1; TRBD2 matches at 8 bases. This CDR3 region has 14 residues. CDR1 MNHEY and CDR2 SVGAGI come from the germline V gene. Unmatched junction bases numbered 3, after V lost 6 bases and J lost 2 bases. CDR3 nucleotides: TGTGCCAGCAGACAGGGACTAGCCTACAATGAGCAGTTCTTC. Residues: CASRQGLAYNEQFF.

The genes are TRBV28 and TRBJ1-4; D possibly corresponds to TRBD1 (5 bases). The CDR3 runs to 13 residues. In germline, CDR1 is MDHEN, CDR2 SYDVKM. V was shortened by 7 bases and J by 3 bases, with 9 bases between the two germline ends. The CDR3 loop reads CASTGGANEKLFF. The CDR3 nucleotides read TGTGCCAGCACGGGGGGAGCTAATGAAAAACTGTTTTTT.

The J gene is TRBJ2-2, the V gene TRBV4-2; D not resolved. The V end was cut by 2 bases, the J end by 1 base, with 5 bases between. The CDR3 covers 14 residues. CDR1 is LGHNA, CDR2 YNFKEQ, per germline. CDR3 coding DNA: TGTGCCAGCAGCCAAAGCCGGAACACCGGGGAGCTGTTTTTT. It encodes CASSQSRNTGELFF.